This TCR beta chain is from a study of T cell responses to AZD1222 COVID-19 vaccine. Findings and limits, study-wide: A mostly white British donor set with more females was recruited, and clonal diversity was possibly underestimated.

As concerns this clone: Its antigen is unidentified.

The length of the CDR3 is 15 residues. Germline V gene lookup returns CDR1 SNHLY and CDR2 FYNNEI. The V segment lost 6 bases and the J segment 6 bases; nucleotides outside the gene matches: 8. TCRdb keeps only in-frame clones here, not all; method: immunoSEQ multiplex PCR. The table lists roughly 150,000 clones, around 85% of them singletons. This rearrangement joins TRBV2 to TRBJ1-6; 7 positions agree with TRBD1. This receptor was taken from an adult who received the AZD1222 COVID-19 vaccine. Specimen: peripheral blood, collected 28 days after the second AZD1222 dose. The DNA for the CDR3 is TGTGCCAGCAGCGTGCAGGGGGTAGGTAATTCACCCCTCCACTTT. It specifies CASSVQGVGNSPLHF.